This is a list of T cell receptor beta chains from one sample in a study of shared clonotypes between healthy human individuals. Sequenced by immunoSEQ multiplex PCR; TCRdb stores in-frame clones only, minus some. Of about 1.1 million clones in the sample, approximately 80% are singletons; the top ten hold around 0.6%. Source material: memory CD4+ T cells from PBMCs. These receptors came from a man aged 18 to 29 in good health. Some clones in this sample may be carry-over from other donors' samples. The CDR3 runs from the conserved cysteine through the conserved F or W. D genes are given only for firm matches. Rows may omit the clone size; those that give it use once, few, many or a size class.

TRBJ2-1,TRBD1,TRBV6-6,-,CASSKQGANYNEQFF,TGTGCCAGCAGTAAACAGGGGGCAAACTACAATGAGCAGTTCTTC
TRBJ2-3,TRBD2,TRBV13,few,CASSLRVAGADTQYF,TGTGCCAGCAGCTTAAGGGTAGCGGGGGCAGATACGCAGTATTTT
TRBJ1-1,-,TRBV28,-,CASILGGTEAFF,TGTGCCAGCATCCTAGGAGGGACTGAAGCTTTCTTT
TRBJ2-1,TRBD1,TRBV2,-,CAITKVDGQAGFF,TGTGCCATTACGAAAGTGGACGGACAGGCCGGATTCTTC
TRBJ2-1,-,TRBV11-3,-,CASSLEGGNEQFF,TGTGCCAGCAGCTTAGAAGGCGGCAATGAGCAGTTCTTC
TRBJ2-5,-,TRBV5-1,-,CASSRTTGTTQETQYF,TGCGCCAGCAGCAGAACCACCGGGACAACACAAGAGACCCAGTACTTC
TRBJ2-6,-,TRBV7-3,-,CASSLKAARESSGANVLTF,TGTGCCAGCAGCTTAAAAGCTGCCAGGGAGAGCTCTGGGGCCAACGTCCTGACTTTC
TRBJ1-4,-,TRBV28,-,CASSPTGTHNEKLFF,TGTGCCAGCAGCCCCACCGGGACACATAATGAAAAACTGTTTTTT
TRBJ1-1,-,TRBV19,-,CASSLGPNTEAFF,TGTGCCAGTAGTCTCGGGCCGAACACTGAAGCTTTCTTT
TRBJ1-1,-,TRBV30,-,CAWSLGYSSLNTEAFF,TGTGCCTGGAGTCTGGGTTATTCGTCCCTGAACACTGAAGCTTTCTTT
TRBJ2-5,TRBD2,TRBV18,-,CASSPPRGASGIQETQYF,TGTGCCAGCTCACCACCGCGGGGGGCTAGCGGGATCCAAGAGACCCAGTACTTC
TRBJ2-5,-,TRBV11-1,few,CASSPDLSLETQYF,TGTGCCAGCAGCCCGGATCTGTCCTTGGAGACCCAGTACTTC
TRBJ1-2,-,TRBV2,few,CASKKEAVAGGYTF,TGTGCCAGCAAAAAAGAGGCGGTCGCGGGTGGCTACACCTTC
TRBJ2-7,TRBD2,TRBV6-6,-,CASSLASGTSGYEQYF,TGTGCCAGCAGTTTAGCTTCCGGGACTAGCGGATACGAGCAGTACTTC
TRBJ1-3,-,TRBV7-9,-,CASSVPPGPLDF,TGTGCCAGCAGCGTCCCCCCCGGGCCCCTCGATTTT
TRBJ1-2,-,TRBV5-8,-,CASRPAGWSYGYTF,TGTGCCAGCCGGCCTGCAGGGTGGTCCTATGGCTACACCTTC
TRBJ1-1,-,TRBV30,-,CAWSHWENMNTEAFF,TGTGCCTGGAGTCACTGGGAGAACATGAACACTGAAGCTTTCTTT
TRBJ2-3,-,TRBV30,-,CAWTPGVTDTQYF,TGTGCCTGGACCCCTGGGGTGACAGATACGCAGTATTTT
TRBJ2-3,-,TRBV7-7,once,CASSLGTHTDTQYF,TGTGCCAGCAGCCTAGGGACTCACACAGATACGCAGTATTTT
TRBJ2-3,-,TRBV18,-,CASSRLGGDTQYF,TGTGCCAGCTCCCGCCTAGGGGGGGATACGCAGTATTTT
TRBJ1-4,TRBD1,TRBV28,-,CASIGQDGEKLFF,TGTGCCAGCATTGGACAGGATGGGGAAAAACTGTTTTTT
TRBJ2-3,-,TRBV7-3,-,CASSFGGRTDTQYF,TGTGCCAGCAGCTTTGGGGGACGCACAGATACGCAGTATTTT
TRBJ2-5,-,TRBV5-1,few,CASMREETQYF,TGCGCCAGCATGAGAGAAGAGACCCAGTACTTC
TRBJ2-5,-,TRBV7-2,-,CASSLAWAQYF,TGTGCCAGCAGCTTAGCGTGGGCCCAGTACTTC
TRBJ2-3,TRBD1,TRBV25-1,many,CASTWTGSTDTQYF,TGTGCCAGCACCTGGACAGGCAGCACAGATACGCAGTATTTT
TRBJ2-5,-,TRBV18,-,CASSPSLQASETQYF,TGTGCCAGCTCACCGTCTCTGCAGGCGTCAGAGACCCAGTACTTC
TRBJ1-1,-,TRBV18,-,CASSPDRNQNTEAFF,TGTGCCAGCTCACCTGACAGAAACCAGAACACTGAAGCTTTCTTT
TRBJ2-7,-,TRBV4-3,-,CASSQDSGESYEQYF,TGCGCCAGCAGCCAAGATTCCGGCGAATCCTACGAGCAGTACTTC
TRBJ2-5,-,TRBV9,-,CASSPLPGETQYF,TGTGCCAGCAGCCCCCTCCCGGGCGAGACCCAGTACTTC
TRBJ1-1,TRBD1,TRBV14,-,CASRDRDNTEAFF,TGTGCCAGCAGAGACAGGGACAACACTGAAGCTTTCTTT
TRBJ2-3,-,TRBV7-9,-,CASSLTDTQYF,TGTGCCAGCAGTCTCACAGATACGCAGTATTTT
TRBJ2-7,TRBD2,TRBV7-9,few,CAAGGTSFPYEQYF,TGTGCCGCGGGGGGGACTAGCTTTCCCTACGAGCAGTACTTC
TRBJ2-1,TRBD1,TRBV6-5,-,CASSSLGTGVYNEQFF,TGTGCCAGCAGTTCCCTGGGGACAGGGGTCTACAATGAGCAGTTCTTC
TRBJ2-2,-,TRBV18,-,CASLLLVNTGELFF,TGTGCCAGTTTACTTCTGGTTAACACCGGGGAGCTGTTTTTT
TRBJ1-4,-,TRBV7-9,-,CASSFLSEKLFF,TGTGCCAGCAGCTTTCTCTCCGAAAAACTGTTTTTT
TRBJ2-2,TRBD2,TRBV4-3,-,CASSRRPGTSGDAGEPFF,TGCGCCAGCAGCCGGAGACCCGGGACTAGCGGGGACGCCGGGGAGCCCTTTTTT
TRBJ2-2,TRBD1,TRBV5-4,once,CASSKKQGAGTGELFF,TGTGCCAGCAGCAAAAAACAGGGGGCTGGCACCGGGGAGCTGTTTTTT
TRBJ1-1,-,TRBV5-8,-,CASSLGGFGEAFF,TGTGCCAGCAGCTTGGGCGGATTCGGTGAAGCTTTCTTT
TRBJ2-5,-,TRBV4-1,once,CASSQVPWRETQYF,TGCGCCAGCAGCCAAGTTCCGTGGAGAGAGACCCAGTACTTC
TRBJ1-4,TRBD1,TRBV28,-,CASGQEGEKLFF,TGTGCCAGTGGACAGGAGGGGGAAAAACTGTTTTTT
TRBJ2-5,-,TRBV9,few,CASSVGVGKETQYF,TGTGCCAGCAGCGTAGGGGTAGGGAAGGAGACCCAGTACTTC
TRBJ2-3,-,TRBV5-4,-,CASKESSGTDTQYF,TGTGCCAGCAAAGAATCTAGCGGCACAGATACGCAGTATTTT
TRBJ1-2,-,TRBV7-3,-,CASSSQGGLYGYTF,TGTGCCAGCAGCTCACAGGGAGGCCTCTATGGCTACACCTTC
TRBJ1-1,-,TRBV20-1,-,CSAGTEAFF,TGTAGTGCCGGCACTGAAGCTTTCTTT
TRBJ2-3,-,TRBV7-3,-,CASSKGQSDTQYF,TGTGCCAGCAGTAAAGGACAGTCAGATACGCAGTATTTT